The rows below give T cell receptor beta chains drawn from one sample of a study of cytomegalovirus exposure and HLA in healthy donors. Profiled with immunoSEQ multiplex PCR; TCRdb holds only in-frame clones, not every one. This sample carries about 140,000 clones, 82% of them seen once, and the ten largest clones take approximately 2.4%. What was sequenced was PBMCs. The receptors derive from a male donor in good health and CMV-seronegative. Each CDR3 is given with its conserved first and last residue. The order of the fields is CDR3 length, V gene, clone size, D gene, J gene, CDR3 protein, CDR3 DNA. D genes are given only for firm matches. Expanded clones get a size class; other rows say once, few or many, or leave the size out.

cdr3_length: 15
v_call: TRBV19
clone_size: few
d_call: TRBD1
j_call: TRBJ2-4
cdr3_aa: CASSILGQGKNIQYF
cdr3_nt: TGTGCCAGTAGTATACTGGGACAGGGAAAAAACATTCAGTACTTC

cdr3_length: 16
v_call: TRBV19
clone_size: -
d_call: TRBD1
j_call: TRBJ1-5
cdr3_aa: CASSSAGTDSNQPQHF
cdr3_nt: TGTGCCAGTAGTTCGGCCGGGACAGATAGCAATCAGCCCCAGCATTTT

cdr3_length: 16
v_call: TRBV7-9
clone_size: -
d_call: TRBD1
j_call: TRBJ2-3
cdr3_aa: CASSSRGQGHKDTQYF
cdr3_nt: TGTGCCAGCAGTTCTAGGGGACAGGGACACAAAGATACGCAGTATTTT

cdr3_length: 13
v_call: TRBV5-6
clone_size: few
d_call: -
j_call: TRBJ2-1
cdr3_aa: CASTLTNTHEQFF
cdr3_nt: TGTGCCAGCACCCTGACAAATACCCATGAGCAGTTCTTC

cdr3_length: 14
v_call: TRBV7-9
clone_size: -
d_call: TRBD1
j_call: TRBJ2-7
cdr3_aa: CASSSTRQGGEQYF
cdr3_nt: TGTGCCAGCAGCTCGACTAGACAGGGGGGAGAGCAGTACTTC

cdr3_length: 13
v_call: TRBV29-1
clone_size: -
d_call: TRBD1
j_call: TRBJ2-1
cdr3_aa: CSADRGTYNEQFF
cdr3_nt: TGCAGCGCTGACAGGGGCACCTACAATGAGCAGTTCTTC

cdr3_length: 15
v_call: TRBV11-3
clone_size: -
d_call: -
j_call: TRBJ2-5
cdr3_aa: CASSLDSGPQETQYF
cdr3_nt: TGTGCCAGCAGCTTAGATAGCGGACCCCAAGAGACCCAGTACTTC

cdr3_length: 15
v_call: TRBV14
clone_size: -
d_call: -
j_call: TRBJ1-2
cdr3_aa: CASSPRASVTVAYTF
cdr3_nt: TGTGCCAGCAGCCCAAGAGCTTCGGTAACAGTGGCCTACACCTTC

cdr3_length: 14
v_call: TRBV19
clone_size: few
d_call: TRBD1
j_call: TRBJ2-4
cdr3_aa: CATPGTGAKNIQYF
cdr3_nt: TGTGCCACCCCGGGGACAGGGGCCAAAAACATTCAGTACTTC

cdr3_length: 16
v_call: TRBV5-6
clone_size: -
d_call: -
j_call: TRBJ2-1
cdr3_aa: CASSPQGGMNYNEQFF
cdr3_nt: TGTGCCAGCAGCCCCCAGGGGGGTATGAATTACAATGAGCAGTTCTTC

cdr3_length: 16
v_call: TRBV4-3
clone_size: -
d_call: TRBD2
j_call: TRBJ2-2
cdr3_aa: CASSQDLGSGAGELFF
cdr3_nt: TGCGCCAGCAGCCAAGATCTAGGTAGCGGGGCCGGGGAGCTGTTTTTT

cdr3_length: 15
v_call: TRBV5-6
clone_size: once
d_call: TRBD1
j_call: TRBJ2-1
cdr3_aa: CASWTGTGSYNEQFF
cdr3_nt: TGTGCCAGCTGGACCGGGACAGGGTCCTACAATGAGCAGTTCTTC

cdr3_length: 16
v_call: TRBV5-6
clone_size: few
d_call: -
j_call: TRBJ2-3
cdr3_aa: CASSFRLSGMGDTQYF
cdr3_nt: TGTGCCAGCAGCTTCAGGTTATCAGGTATGGGAGATACGCAGTATTTT

cdr3_length: 13
v_call: TRBV6-6
clone_size: -
d_call: -
j_call: TRBJ2-7
cdr3_aa: CASSYRGYNEQYF
cdr3_nt: TGTGCCAGCAGTTACCGCGGATACAACGAGCAGTACTTC

cdr3_length: 14
v_call: TRBV30
clone_size: -
d_call: -
j_call: TRBJ2-2
cdr3_aa: CAWSRGSRTGELFF
cdr3_nt: TGTGCCTGGAGTAGGGGGAGTCGGACCGGGGAGCTGTTTTTT

cdr3_length: 17
v_call: TRBV28
clone_size: -
d_call: TRBD1
j_call: TRBJ2-6
cdr3_aa: CASRSGRGRSGANVLTF
cdr3_nt: TGTGCCAGCAGATCGGGCAGGGGGCGATCTGGGGCCAACGTCCTGACTTTC

cdr3_length: 14
v_call: TRBV2
clone_size: -
d_call: -
j_call: TRBJ1-2
cdr3_aa: CASSVGGLGYGYTF
cdr3_nt: TGTGCCAGCAGTGTTGGGGGGTTGGGCTATGGCTACACCTTC

cdr3_length: 14
v_call: TRBV28
clone_size: -
d_call: TRBD2
j_call: TRBJ2-1
cdr3_aa: CASGSGRFYNEQFF
cdr3_nt: TGTGCCAGCGGGAGCGGGAGATTCTACAATGAGCAGTTCTTC

cdr3_length: 13
v_call: TRBV7-9
clone_size: -
d_call: -
j_call: TRBJ2-2
cdr3_aa: CASSGVNTGELFF
cdr3_nt: TGTGCCAGCAGCGGAGTAAACACCGGGGAGCTGTTTTTT

cdr3_length: 16
v_call: TRBV2
clone_size: -
d_call: -
j_call: TRBJ1-2
cdr3_aa: CASSSRGRLVNYGYTF
cdr3_nt: TGTGCCAGCAGCTCCAGGGGCCGCCTCGTTAACTATGGCTACACCTTC

cdr3_length: 15
v_call: TRBV11-3
clone_size: few
d_call: TRBD2
j_call: TRBJ2-5
cdr3_aa: CARNSGREYQETQYF
cdr3_nt: TGTGCCAGAAATAGCGGGAGGGAGTACCAAGAGACCCAGTACTTC

cdr3_length: 13
v_call: TRBV28
clone_size: -
d_call: TRBD1
j_call: TRBJ1-2
cdr3_aa: CASSRSGGGGYTF
cdr3_nt: TGTGCCAGCAGTCGGTCAGGGGGTGGTGGCTACACCTTC